Below are 30 T cell receptor beta chains sequenced from a single sample in a study of PD-1 blockade in classical Hodgkin lymphoma. Exposure to brentuximab vedotin varied, and each patient had relapsed following autologous stem cell transplantation. Generated by immunoSEQ multiplex PCR, the TCRdb table keeps only in-frame clones and is missing some. The sample carries approximately 99,000 clones, roughly 81% recorded once. The input for sequencing was peripheral blood mononuclear cells (PBMCs), taken before the second cycle of nivolumab. The receptor set was obtained from a human donor with classical Hodgkin lymphoma.

The rearrangement joins TRBV19 to TRBJ2-3; TRBD2 matches at 12 bases. From germline, CDR1 is LNHDA and CDR2 SQIVND (reference sequence). V gave up 6 bases and J gave up 4 bases; unmatched junction bases: 5. This CDR3 region has 15 residues. The CDR3 protein is CASRLTSGSADTQYF. In nucleotides, the CDR3 is TGTGCCAGTAGGTTGACTAGCGGGAGCGCAGATACGCAGTATTTT.

The chain is built from TRBV7-3 and TRBJ2-3; no clear D. The V end lost 0 bases, the J end lost 1 base, and 11 bases lay between the germline ends. Per germline, CDR1 SGHTA and CDR2 FQGTGA. The CDR3 has 16 residues. The CDR3 DNA sequence: TGTGCCAGCAGCTTAACTGCGAGAAGGGGCACAGATACGCAGTATTTT. The encoded protein is CASSLTARRGTDTQYF.

V and J are TRBV2 and TRBJ1-2; D gene uncertain. CDR1 SNHLY and CDR2 FYNNEI come from the germline V gene. V shed 1 base and J shed 8 bases, with 11 bases lying between them. The CDR3 extends over 13 amino acids. CDR3 DNA: TGTGCCAGCAGTGAAGGGGGTACCCGGGGCTACACCTTC. Its translation is CASSEGGTRGYTF.

This clone has just one count. CDR3: CASSPGTVYTGELFF. In nucleotides, the CDR3 is TGCGCCAGCAGCCCCGGGACTGTCTACACCGGGGAGCTGTTTTTT. This sequence joins TRBV5-1 and TRBJ2-2, with D possibly TRBD2 on 6 matching bases. The CDR3 covers 15 residues. Germline CDR1 is SGHRS and CDR2 is YFSETQ. Trimming stripped 4 bases from V and 3 bases from J, with 13 bases between.

This clone is a singleton in its sample. V usage is TRBV7-3 and J usage is TRBJ1-1, with D maybe TRBD1 (6 bases). V was trimmed by 5 bases and J by 4 bases, leaving 17 bases between them. Germline values: CDR1 SGHTA, CDR2 FQGTGA. The CDR3 is 15 residues long. CDR3 sequence reads: CASSQGRGYGTEAFF. CDR3 coding DNA: TGTGCCAGCAGCCAAGGGAGGGGGTATGGCACTGAAGCTTTCTTT.

The chain links TRBV13 to TRBJ2-2, with D unclear. Germline CDR1 PRHDT, CDR2 FYEKMQ (reference sequence). CDR3 length equals 14 residues. Trimming took 2 bases from V and 7 from J, leaving 11 bases between them. CDR3 nucleotides: TGTGCCAGCAGCTTAAAGGGATATGGCGGGGAGCTGTTTTTT. The encoded protein is CASSLKGYGGELFF.

V is TRBV28 and J is TRBJ2-3; a weak D match, TRBD2 (5 bases). The CDR3 has 12 amino acids. CDR1 is MDHEN, CDR2 SYDVKM, per germline. Deletions cut 7 bases from V and 6 bases from J, with 11 bases between. CDR3 residues: CASKAVADTQYF. CDR3 coding DNA: TGTGCCAGCAAGGCGGTAGCGGATACGCAGTATTTT.

V is TRBV7-2 and J is TRBJ2-1; TRBD2 aligns across 9 bases. From germline, CDR1 is SGHTA and CDR2 FQGNSA. The CDR3 totals 15 residues. With V trimmed by 2 bases and J by 5 bases, 4 bases remained unmatched. DNA of the CDR3: TGTGCCAGCAGCTTATCTGCGGGAGGGGACAATGAGCAGTTCTTC. Its translation is CASSLSAGGDNEQFF. Filled out from reference TRBV7-2 and TRBJ2-1, the complete variable domain reads GAGVSQSPSNKVTEKGKDVELRCDPISGHTALYWYRQSLGQGLEFLIYFQGNSAPDKSGLPSDRFSAERTGGSVSTLTIQRTQQEDSAVYLCASSLSAGGDNEQFFGPGTRLTVL.

V and J are TRBV5-4 and TRBJ2-3, with D hard to call. V lost 1 base, J lost 10 bases, and 7 bases lay in between. Germline values: CDR1 SGHNT, CDR2 YYREEE (reference sequence). CDR3 length equals 11 residues. The CDR3 loop is CASSLRESQYF. The CDR3 DNA reads TGTGCCAGCAGCTTGAGAGAGTCGCAGTATTTT.

The CDR3 DNA sequence: TGTGCCAGCAACGACAGGGGGCCAGATACGCAGTATTTT. Amino acids: CASNDRGPDTQYF. The genes are TRBV6-1 and TRBJ2-3, with 10 positions matching TRBD1. The ends lost 7 bases at V and 4 bases at J; junction bases unmatched: 2. Per germline, CDR1 MNHNS and CDR2 SASEGT. The CDR3 length is 13 residues.

A note on this clone: An end of the junction does not agree with germline; a read error may underlie this. The chain is built from TRBV10-3 and TRBJ1-5; no reliable D call. In germline, CDR1 is ENHRY, CDR2 SYGVKD. The CDR3 covers 14 residues. The CDR3 protein is CASSYKDSNQPQHF. Here the CDR3 DNA reads TGTGCCAGCAGTTACAAGGATAGCAATCAGCCCCAGCATTTT.

The V gene is TRBV9, the J gene TRBJ2-3; D is unclear. The germline V and J ends were trimmed by 1 base and 4 bases, with 10 bases remaining between them. This CDR3 has 14 amino acids. Germline lookup yields CDR1 SGDLS and CDR2 YYNGEE. The CDR3 loop reads CASSVRAQADTQYF. CDR3 coding DNA: TGTGCCAGCAGCGTAAGGGCACAAGCAGATACGCAGTATTTT.

The sample holds a few counts of this clone. The chain joins TRBV5-6 to TRBJ2-2, with D unresolved. Germline-derived CDR1 and CDR2 are SGHDT and YYEEEE. This CDR3 contains 14 residues. V dropped 1 base and J dropped 1 base, with 5 bases sitting between them. The CDR3 is CASSLLQNTGELFF. CDR3 bases: TGTGCCAGCAGCTTGTTGCAGAACACCGGGGAGCTGTTTTTT. Drawing the rest from reference TRBV5-6 and TRBJ2-2, the complete variable domain is DAGVTQSPTHLIKTRGQQVTLRCSPKSGHDTVSWYQQALGQGPQFIFQYYEEEERQRGNFPDRFSGHQFPNYSSELNVNALLLGDSALYLCASSLLQNTGELFFGEGSRLTVL.

The rearrangement joins TRBV7-2 to TRBJ2-7; 13 bases map to TRBD2. Germline CDR1 is SGHTA and CDR2 is FQGNSA. V lost 5 bases to trimming and J lost 1 base; unmatched junction nucleotides: 8. There are 17 residues in the CDR3. In DNA, the CDR3 is TGTGCCAGCAGCACCAGGACTAGCGGGAGTTCGTCCTACGAGCAGTACTTC. Translated, it gives CASSTRTSGSSSYEQYF.

The V and J genes are TRBV28 and TRBJ2-7, with TRBD1 matching over 9 bases. CDR3 length equals 13 residues. Germline assignment: CDR1 MDHEN and CDR2 SYDVKM. Trimming cost V 6 bases and J 7 bases; bases outside gene matches: 7. The CDR3 region is CASRPGQGGEQYF. DNA for the CDR3: TGTGCCAGCAGGCCGGGACAGGGCGGAGAGCAGTACTTC.

This clone was seen once. The rearrangement links TRBV6-5 to TRBJ1-2, with D unresolved. This CDR3 has 12 residues. V was clipped by 5 bases and J by 0 bases, with 4 bases between them. Looked up from germline, CDR1 is MNHEY and CDR2 is SVGAGI. CDR3 bases: TGTGCCAGCAGTGAGGCTAACTATGGCTACACCTTC. As protein: CASSEANYGYTF.

The V call is TRBV5-1, the J call TRBJ1-3, with D maybe TRBD1 (5 bases). V lost 1 base, J lost 2 bases, and 10 bases lay in between. The CDR3 is made up of 15 amino acids. Per the germline V gene, CDR1 is SGHRS and CDR2 is YFSETQ. The CDR3 DNA is TGCGCCAGCAGCTTGAATTCCAGGGCTGGAAACACCATATATTTT. Its translation is CASSLNSRAGNTIYF.

This chain uses TRBV7-2 with TRBJ1-1; D is possibly TRBD1 (5 bases). Trimming shortened V by 1 base and J by 1 base, and 10 bases separated the two germline ends. CDR1 is SGHTA, CDR2 FQGNSA, per germline. This CDR3 is built from 15 residues. CDR3 in amino acids: CASSLGLGGNTEAFF. Written as DNA, the CDR3 is TGTGCCAGCAGCTTAGGGTTGGGGGGGAACACTGAAGCTTTCTTT.

The gene calls are TRBV16 and TRBJ2-7, with a weak D call TRBD2 (6 bases). CDR3 length: 13 residues. Germline V CDR1 and CDR2: KGHSY, FQNENV. Trimming shortened V by 3 bases and J by 6 bases, and 12 bases separated the two germline ends. The CDR3, as DNA: TGTGCCAGCAGCCAGGAGGGAATGGGCGAGCAGTACTTC. Residues: CASSQEGMGEQYF.

The V call is TRBV5-1, the J call TRBJ2-7; D not resolved. V was cut by 1 base and J by 0 bases, with 5 bases left in between. Germline CDR1 is SGHRS and CDR2 is YFSETQ. The CDR3 sequence is 13 residues long. Here the CDR3 DNA reads TGCGCCAGCAGCTTGATCAGCTCCTACGAGCAGTACTTC. Amino acid sequence: CASSLISSYEQYF.

V gene TRBV10-3 combines with J gene TRBJ2-3; D is unresolved. Trimming shortened V by 0 bases and J by 4 bases, and 8 bases separated the two germline ends. CDR1 and CDR2 (germline): ENHRY, SYGVKD. This CDR3 contains 14 residues. The CDR3: CAISESTGADTQYF. The CDR3 nucleotides are TGTGCCATCAGTGAGTCGACTGGCGCAGATACGCAGTATTTT.

The chain is built from TRBV9 and TRBJ2-7, with 12 positions matching TRBD1. V shed 1 base, J shed 10 bases, and the junction held 6 bases outside the gene matches. The CDR3 extends over 14 amino acids. Germline CDR1 SGDLS, CDR2 YYNGEE. CDR3 residues: CASSVTGTGGSQYF. The DNA for the CDR3 is TGTGCCAGCAGCGTAACCGGGACAGGGGGCTCTCAGTACTTC.

The chain recombines TRBV6-6 with TRBJ2-2, with TRBD2 identical over 9 bases. The J segment lost 5 bases and the V segment lost 6 bases, leaving 4 bases of the junction unmatched. The CDR3 is 14 residues long. Germline assignment: CDR1 MNHNY and CDR2 SVGAGI (reference sequence). The CDR3 protein is CASSVAGVTGELFF. CDR3 DNA: TGTGCCAGCAGCGTAGCGGGAGTAACCGGGGAGCTGTTTTTT.

The chain employs TRBV6-1 and TRBJ2-7; 9 bases are a match to TRBD1. V lost 7 bases to trimming and J lost 4 bases; unmatched junction nucleotides: 5. Germline V gene sequence: CDR1 MNHNS, CDR2 SASEGT. The CDR3 totals 13 residues. The CDR3: CASKGTGFYEQYF. CDR3 DNA: TGTGCCAGCAAGGGGACAGGGTTTTACGAGCAGTACTTC.

V gene TRBV5-4 combines with J gene TRBJ2-3, with a possible D match to TRBD2 (6 bases). In germline, CDR1 is SGHNT, CDR2 YYREEE (reference sequence). There are 16 residues in the CDR3. With 1 base removed from V and 2 bases from J, the gap between germline ends came to 14 bases. CDR3 nucleotide sequence: TGTGCCAGCAGCTTGCGGTCTAGCGCCCACACAGATACGCAGTATTTT. It yields the protein CASSLRSSAHTDTQYF.

The CDR3 region has the DNA TGCGCCAGCAGCCCCCCCCAGGGGGCAACCTACGAGCAGTACTTC. Amino acid sequence: CASSPPQGATYEQYF. The V gene is TRBV5-1, the J gene TRBJ2-7, with 8 bases matching TRBD1. The germline gives CDR1 SGHRS, CDR2 YFSETQ. V was clipped by 4 bases and J by 2 bases; unmatched bases: 8. The CDR3 consists of 15 residues.

The rearrangement joins TRBV6-1 to TRBJ1-2; D unclear. With 1 base removed from V and 5 bases from J, the gap between germline ends came to 8 bases. The length of the CDR3 is 13 residues. Germline V gene sequence: CDR1 MNHNS, CDR2 SASEGT. The CDR3 bases are TGTGCCAGCAGTGAAGTTTCCCGTTATGGCTACACCTTC. It codes for CASSEVSRYGYTF.

The genes are TRBV4-2 and TRBJ2-1; 10 nucleotides match TRBD2. The V gene end was trimmed by 2 bases and the J gene end by 8 bases; junction bases not matched to a gene: 9. CDR3 size: 16 residues. Germline CDR1 and CDR2: LGHNA and YNFKEQ. This CDR3 reads CASSQRPGLATDEQFF. The CDR3 nucleotides are TGTGCCAGCAGCCAACGTCCGGGACTAGCGACGGATGAGCAGTTCTTC.

The sample holds a few counts of this clone. The J gene is TRBJ1-3, the V gene TRBV5-1; D may be TRBD1 (5 bases). V was trimmed by 0 bases and J by 0 bases, leaving 10 bases between them. The CDR3 loop spans 16 amino acids. CDR1 SGHRS and CDR2 YFSETQ come from the germline V gene. DNA for the CDR3: TGCGCCAGCAGCTTGGGGGGACTTGACTCTGGAAACACCATATATTTT. The encoded protein is CASSLGGLDSGNTIYF.

The chain combines TRBV6-6 with TRBJ2-4; D call uncertain. Germline assignment: CDR1 MNHNY and CDR2 SVGAGI (reference sequence). CDR3 length: 15 amino acids. The ends were cut back, 6 bases at V and 0 bases at J, with 12 bases in the middle. In DNA, the CDR3 is TGTGCCAGCAGCCCGCCCCCCCTAGCCAAAAACATTCAGTACTTC. It encodes CASSPPPLAKNIQYF.